A single sample is the source of the 31 T cell receptor beta chains below, sequenced in a study of blood T cell repertoires in COVID-19. Here immunoSEQ multiplex PCR was the method, and the copy in TCRdb shows in-frame clones only, minus some. Of about 400,000 clones in the sample, around nine tenths are singletons; the top ten hold less than 2%. Sequencing was done on a sample of PBMCs or T cells enriched from blood (not recorded which). The receptors shown here come from a woman aged 30 to 39 who had recovered from COVID-19.

In its sample, this clone was seen once. Compared with germline, one end of the junction differs, possibly owing to a read error. CDR3 nucleotides: TGTGCTAGCAGCTTAGGACAGGGAATCTCCTACGAGCAGTACTTC. It is translated as CASSLGQGISYEQYF. This sequence joins TRBV7-7 and TRBJ2-7, with TRBD1 identical over 8 bases. This CDR3 is built from 15 residues. Germline V gene sequence: CDR1 SSHAT, CDR2 FNYEAQ (reference sequence).

This sequence joins TRBV5-1 and TRBJ1-1; TRBD1 matches at 7 bases. V gave up 4 bases and J gave up 2 bases; unmatched junction bases: 11. The germline V gene encodes CDR1 SGHRS and CDR2 YFSETQ. CDR3 length: 16 residues. Written as DNA, the CDR3 is TGCGCCAGCAGCAAGGACCTGACAGGGCCAAACACTGAAGCTTTCTTT. Translating gives CASSKDLTGPNTEAFF.

J is TRBJ2-7 and V is TRBV30, with TRBD1 identical over 9 bases. V lost 6 bases to trimming and J lost 4 bases; unmatched junction nucleotides: 7. This CDR3 is 13 amino acids long. Germline V CDR1 and CDR2: GTSNPN, SVGIG (reference sequence). The CDR3 protein is CACHRDREYEQYF. CDR3 DNA sequence: TGTGCCTGCCACCGGGACAGGGAATACGAGCAGTACTTC.

This clone was picked up a small number of times. The CDR3 region is CASSPGQADSNQPQHF. The CDR3 DNA reads TGTGCCAGCAGTCCCGGACAGGCTGATAGCAATCAGCCCCAGCATTTT. The V and J genes are TRBV28 and TRBJ1-5, with 7 bases aligning to TRBD1. The CDR3 length is 16 residues. Unmatched junction bases numbered 7, after V lost 5 bases and J lost 0 bases. From germline, CDR1 is MDHEN and CDR2 SYDVKM. The whole variable domain, filled in from reference TRBV28 and TRBJ1-5, reads DVKVTQSSRYLVKRTGEKVFLECVQDMDHENMFWYRQDPGLGLRLIYFSYDVKMKEKGDIPEGYSVSREKKERFSLILESASTNQTSMYLCASSPGQADSNQPQHFGDGTRLSIL.

V gene TRBV15 combines with J gene TRBJ2-7, with TRBD2 matching 7 bases. Germline CDR1 reads LNHNV; CDR2 reads YYDKDF (reference sequence). The CDR3 loop spans 15 amino acids. Germline trimming cut 0 bases from V and 2 bases from J; bases unmatched to any gene: 4. The CDR3 loop is CATSRDLAGAYEQYF. In DNA, the CDR3 is TGTGCCACCAGCAGAGATCTGGCGGGGGCCTACGAGCAGTACTTC.

This clone was detected only once. The CDR3 nucleotides are TGTGCCAGCTTGGATGGAGCTAATGAAAAACTGTTTTTT. Its translation: CASLDGANEKLFF. This chain links TRBV28 with TRBJ1-4; no clear D gene. The CDR3 has 13 residues. Germline CDR1 reads MDHEN; CDR2 reads SYDVKM. Between the trimmed V and J ends, which lost 8 bases and 3 bases, there was a span of 10 bases.

V usage is TRBV9 and J usage is TRBJ1-6, with D perhaps matching TRBD1 (5 bases). The germline V and J ends were trimmed by 3 bases and 7 bases, with 14 bases remaining between them. Germline CDR1 SGDLS, CDR2 YYNGEE. The CDR3 loop spans 15 amino acids. CDR3 protein: CASSAQGRGNSPLHF. The CDR3 DNA sequence: TGTGCCAGCAGCGCCCAGGGTCGGGGGAATTCACCCCTCCACTTT.

V is TRBV3-1 (or the pseudogene TRBV3-2) and J is TRBJ1-1; D is unclear. This CDR3 is built from 13 residues. With 7 bases removed from V and 0 bases from J, the gap between germline ends came to 9 bases. Germline V CDR1 and CDR2: LGHDT, YNNKEL (reference sequence). The CDR3 sequence: CASNTNLNTEAFF. The CDR3 DNA follows: TGTGCCAGCAACACTAACCTGAACACTGAAGCTTTCTTT.

Details on this clone: The same CDR3 is also encoded by other DNA sequences in this sample. The chain couples TRBV18 to TRBJ1-1, with D unresolved. Trimming pared 3 bases from V and 5 bases from J, leaving 10 bases between. Germline V gives CDR1 KGHSH, CDR2 LQKENI. The CDR3 totals 13 residues. CDR3 nucleotides: TGTGCCAGCTCACCTTCCCGGGAGACTGAAGCTTTCTTT. Translating it yields CASSPSRETEAFF.

The CDR3 DNA follows: TGTGCCAGCAGAACGACAGCATCGAACACCGGGGAGCTGTTTTTT. This sequence encodes CASRTTASNTGELFF. The V and J genes are TRBV11-2 and TRBJ2-2; D is possibly TRBD1 (5 bases). Deletions cut 6 bases from V and 0 bases from J, with 11 bases between. CDR1 SGHAT and CDR2 FQNNGV come from the germline V gene. The CDR3 has 15 amino acids.

This sequence joins TRBV20-1 and TRBJ2-5, with a weak D call TRBD2 (6 bases). Per the germline V gene, CDR1 is DFQATT and CDR2 is SNEGSKA (reference sequence). CDR3 size: 11 residues. V lost 5 bases and J 2 bases, leaving 6 bases between the germline ends. The CDR3 DNA follows: TGCAGTGCTGGACTACAAGAGACCCAGTACTTC. Residues: CSAGLQETQYF.

The J gene is TRBJ1-4, the V gene TRBV2; 9 positions agree with TRBD1. The germline V gene has CDR1 SNHLY and CDR2 FYNNEI. The length of the CDR3 is 14 residues. V shed 6 bases and J 8 bases; nucleotides not matched to a gene: 7. CDR3 amino acids: CASSSQGAEEKLFF. In DNA, the CDR3 is TGTGCCAGCAGCTCACAGGGGGCGGAGGAAAAACTGTTTTTT. Variable domain in full (rest from reference TRBV2 and TRBJ1-4): EPEVTQTPSHQVTQMGQEVILRCVPISNHLYFYWYRQILGQKVEFLVSFYNNEISEKSEIFDDQFSVERPDGSNFTLKIRSTKLEDSAMYFCASSSQGAEEKLFFGSGTQLSVL.

The chain joins TRBV10-2 to TRBJ1-4; 8 positions agree with TRBD1. CDR3 length: 15 residues. Losses at the gene ends were 3 bases for V and 6 bases for J; bases not matched to a gene: 6. Looked up from germline, CDR1 is WSHSY and CDR2 is SAAADI. The CDR3, as DNA: TGCGCCAGCAGTGACCAGGACAGGGCGGATGAAAAACTGTTTTTT. Protein product: CASSDQDRADEKLFF.

This rearrangement joins TRBV28 to TRBJ1-5; 11 bases are a match to TRBD1. Trimming took 3 bases from V and 6 from J; bases not matched to a gene: 7. This CDR3 is built from 16 residues. Germline CDR1 reads MDHEN; CDR2 reads SYDVKM. This CDR3 is CASSLLPGTGGQPQHF. DNA of the CDR3: TGTGCCAGCAGTTTGCTGCCCGGGACAGGGGGTCAGCCCCAGCATTTT.

This chain uses TRBV4-3 with TRBJ1-1, with 8 bases fitting TRBD1. Trimming took 1 base from V and 1 from J; bases not matched to a gene: 5. CDR3 length: 16 amino acids. CDR1 LGHNA and CDR2 YSLEER come from the germline V gene. The CDR3 reads CASSQVTGGANTEAFF. The CDR3, as DNA: TGCGCCAGCAGCCAAGTAACAGGGGGGGCGAACACTGAAGCTTTCTTT.

There are a few counts of this clone. The chain combines TRBV5-8 with TRBJ1-2; 11 bases line up with TRBD1. The CDR3 runs to 15 residues. The V gene end was trimmed by 4 bases and the J gene end by 8 bases; junction bases not matched to a gene: 10. The germline V gene encodes CDR1 SGHTS and CDR2 YDEGEE. CDR3 nucleotides: TGTGCCAGCAGCGCGGGATGGACAGGGGGCGAGGGCTACACCTTC. Translation: CASSAGWTGGEGYTF.

This clone was counted a few times. V gene TRBV3-1 (or the pseudogene TRBV3-2) combines with J gene TRBJ1-4, with 8 bases lining up with TRBD1. This CDR3 comprises 16 residues. V was pared by 4 bases and J by 8 bases, with 12 bases of the junction left unmatched. Germline V gives CDR1 LGHDT, CDR2 YNNKEL (reference sequence). The CDR3 loop reads CASSPIKDRVGEKLFF. The CDR3 DNA sequence: TGTGCCAGCAGCCCTATAAAGGACAGGGTCGGAGAAAAACTGTTTTTT.

V and J are TRBV14 and TRBJ1-3; D not resolved. Germline assignment: CDR1 SGHDN and CDR2 FVKESK. Trimming took off 1 base at V and 0 bases at J, with 10 bases between the two ends. The CDR3 runs to 16 residues. The CDR3 reads CASSQVARSSGNTIYF. The CDR3 DNA follows: TGTGCCAGCAGCCAAGTTGCCCGGAGCTCTGGAAACACCATATATTTT. The full variable domain, rest sourced from reference TRBV14 and TRBJ1-3, is EAGVTQFPSHSVIEKGQTVTLRCDPISGHDNLYWYRRVMGKEIKFLLHFVKESKQDESGMPNNRFLAERTGGTYSTLKVQPAELEDSGVYFCASSQVARSSGNTIYFGEGSWLTVV.

This chain uses TRBV7-8 with TRBJ1-1; 9 positions match TRBD1. Germline CDR1 and CDR2: SGHVS and FQNEAQ. With V trimmed by 5 bases and J by 8 bases, 3 bases remained unmatched. There are 12 residues in the CDR3. DNA for the CDR3: TGTGCCAGCAGCCCCGGGACAGGGGAAGCTTTCTTT. This sequence encodes CASSPGTGEAFF.

V is TRBV18 and J is TRBJ2-2; D is uncertain. Deletions cut 3 bases from V and 5 bases from J, with 7 bases between. Germline CDR1 and CDR2: KGHSH and LQKENI. The CDR3 length is 13 residues. CDR3: CASSPQQTGELFF. In DNA form, the CDR3 reads TGTGCCAGCTCACCCCAACAAACCGGGGAGCTGTTTTTT. Full variable domain (outside the CDR3, taken from reference TRBV18 and TRBJ2-2): NAGVMQNPRHLVRRRGQEARLRCSPMKGHSHVYWYRQLPEEGLKFMVYLQKENIIDESGMPKERFSAEFPKEGPSILRIQQVVRGDSAAYFCASSPQQTGELFFGEGSRLTVL.

This clone was recorded a few times. V is TRBV19 and J is TRBJ2-1; 8 positions agree with TRBD2. The CDR3 spans 15 residues. V lost 5 bases, J lost 9 bases, and 12 bases stayed unmatched. CDR1 and CDR2 (germline): LNHDA, SQIVND (reference sequence). The CDR3 region has the DNA TGTGCCAGTAGTTCGGCGGGAGGCCTAGGTTTTGAGCAGTTCTTC. The encoded protein is CASSSAGGLGFEQFF.

This clone was detected only a few times. This sequence joins TRBV5-1 and TRBJ1-1; D might be TRBD1 (6 bases). The CDR3 is made up of 14 amino acids. The germline gives CDR1 SGHRS, CDR2 YFSETQ. V lost 4 bases, J lost 6 bases, and 16 bases lay in between. The CDR3 here is CASSIGGGPPEAFF. DNA of the CDR3: TGCGCCAGCAGCATAGGGGGGGGACCTCCTGAAGCTTTCTTT.

The chain has TRBV2 and TRBJ2-5; D may be TRBD1 (5 bases). Trimming removed 6 bases at V and 4 bases at J, with 15 bases between. The CDR3 loop spans 14 amino acids. The germline gives CDR1 SNHLY, CDR2 FYNNEI. CDR3 sequence (DNA): TGTGCCAGCAGCATACCAGGGTCCGGAGAGACCCAGTACTTC. Translation gives CASSIPGSGETQYF.

V usage is TRBV18 and J usage is TRBJ1-1; TRBD1 matches 7 bases. V was pared by 0 bases and J by 3 bases, with 7 bases of the junction left unmatched. The germline V gene encodes CDR1 KGHSH and CDR2 LQKENI. CDR3 length equals 16 residues. The CDR3 nucleotides are TGTGCCAGCTCACCACCAGACAGGGAGTTGGACACTGAAGCTTTCTTT. Protein product: CASSPPDRELDTEAFF.

This chain links TRBV14 with TRBJ2-5, with a possible D match to TRBD1 (6 bases). The ends were cut back, 0 bases at V and 5 bases at J, with 13 bases in the middle. Germline V gene sequence: CDR1 SGHDN, CDR2 FVKESK. This CDR3 spans 15 amino acids. CDR3 coding DNA: TGTGCCAGCAGCCAAGAGCAGGGGAGTTTGGAGACCCAGTACTTC. Its protein product is CASSQEQGSLETQYF.

The chain recombines TRBV29-1 with TRBJ2-2; 7 bases line up with TRBD2. CDR1 is SQVTM, CDR2 ANQGSEA, per germline. Germline trimming cut 3 bases from V and 5 bases from J; bases unmatched to any gene: 9. The CDR3 length is 15 residues. The CDR3 region has the DNA TGCAGCGTTGAGGGCGGGAGCGCGGGTACCGGGGAGCTGTTTTTT. Protein sequence: CSVEGGSAGTGELFF.

The chain uses TRBV23-1 and TRBJ2-5; D may be TRBD1 (6 bases). TRBV23-1 has ORF status, its function being uncertain. The CDR3 sequence is 15 residues long. The ends were cut back, 2 bases at V and 4 bases at J, with 14 bases in the middle. The CDR3 loop reads CASSQTRGSGETQYF. In DNA form, the CDR3 reads TGCGCCAGCAGTCAAACGAGGGGGAGCGGAGAGACCCAGTACTTC.

The CDR3 spells CASSTGGQSAYEQYF. As DNA, the CDR3 is TGTGCCAGTAGTACTGGAGGACAGAGTGCCTACGAGCAGTACTTC. The chain uses TRBV19 and TRBJ2-7; the D gene is possibly TRBD1 (6 bases). CDR1 is LNHDA, CDR2 SQIVND, per germline (reference sequence). The CDR3 spans 15 residues. The germline V and J ends were trimmed by 4 bases and 2 bases, with 15 bases remaining between them.

The V and J genes are TRBV6-1 and TRBJ1-5; the match to TRBD1 covers 7 bases. Trimming took 6 bases from V and 4 from J; bases not matched to a gene: 15. Germline CDR1 MNHNS, CDR2 SASEGT. The CDR3 runs 17 residues. CDR3 sequence reads: CASRENRGITVNQPQHF. The CDR3 DNA sequence: TGTGCCAGCAGGGAAAACAGGGGTATTACGGTAAATCAGCCCCAGCATTTT.

The chain is built from TRBV12-5 and TRBJ1-3; no definite D call. Germline CDR1 reads LGHNT; CDR2 reads FRNRAP. V lost 6 bases to trimming and J lost 5 bases, with 11 bases between them. CDR3 length equals 13 residues. The CDR3 here is CASGHGRRNTIYF. The CDR3 DNA reads as TGTGCTAGTGGCCATGGCCGTCGAAACACCATATATTTT.

The V call is TRBV13, the J call TRBJ1-2, with 7 bases aligning to TRBD1. The CDR3 extends over 16 amino acids. The junction had 12 bases not matched to a gene; V was cut back by 3 bases and J by 5 bases. The V gene's germline CDR1 is PRHDT and CDR2 FYEKMQ (reference sequence). CDR3 sequence: CASSLRTIQGRYGYTF. In DNA form, the CDR3 reads TGTGCCAGCAGCTTGAGAACAATACAGGGGAGGTATGGCTACACCTTC. Complete variable domain (other parts from reference TRBV13 and TRBJ1-2): AAGVIQSPRHLIKEKRETATLKCYPIPRHDTVYWYQQGPGQDPQFLISFYEKMQSDKGSIPDRFSAQQFSDYHSELNMSSLELGDSALYFCASSLRTIQGRYGYTFGSGTRLTVV.